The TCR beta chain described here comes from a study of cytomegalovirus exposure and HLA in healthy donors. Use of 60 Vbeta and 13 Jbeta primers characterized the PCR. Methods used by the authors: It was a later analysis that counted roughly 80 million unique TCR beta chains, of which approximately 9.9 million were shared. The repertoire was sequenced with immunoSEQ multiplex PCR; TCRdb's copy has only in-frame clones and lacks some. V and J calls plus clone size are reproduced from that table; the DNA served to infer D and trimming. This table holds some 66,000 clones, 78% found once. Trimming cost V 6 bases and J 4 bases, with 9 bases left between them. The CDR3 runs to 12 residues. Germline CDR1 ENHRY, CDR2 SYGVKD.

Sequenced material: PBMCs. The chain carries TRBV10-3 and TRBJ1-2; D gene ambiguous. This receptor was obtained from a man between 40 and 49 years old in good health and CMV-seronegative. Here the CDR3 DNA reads TGTGCCATCAGCCTTAGTGGCTATGGCTACACCTTC. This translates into CAISLSGYGYTF.